The following is a TCR beta chain sequence with its context. Per sorted-subset replicate PCR, input was approximately 0.2 ug DNA, representing tens of thousands of T cell genomes. Here immunoSEQ multiplex PCR was the method, and the copy in TCRdb shows in-frame clones only, minus some. This sample has around 750,000 clones; around 74% occur once, and the top ten carry over 1.5%. This specimen comes from a study of shared clonotypes between healthy human individuals. About the study: The study drew on a couple of women and a few men aged 18 to 49 as donors.

Germline loops: CDR1 MNHEY, CDR2 SVGAGI. This CDR3 comprises 14 residues. Trimming took off 6 bases at V and 8 bases at J, with 16 bases between the two ends. The sample comprised memory CD4+ T cells sorted from blood. Subset specified: CD45RA-negative fraction. The chain combines TRBV6-5 with TRBJ1-4; TRBD1 might be the D (5 bases). The clonotype comes from a woman aged 30 to 39 in good health. The CDR3 loop reads CASSPDIGGEKLFF. The CDR3 DNA reads as TGTGCCAGCAGCCCGGACATCGGGGGGGAAAAACTGTTTTTT.